This is a list of T cell receptor beta chains from one sample in a study of beta chain features in type 1 diabetes. TCRdb keeps only in-frame clones here, not all; method: immunoSEQ multiplex PCR. This sample has roughly 370,000 clones, with approximately 15% found just once. What was sequenced was naive CD4+ T cells from blood. Receptor source: a man aged 30 to 39 in good health. Both conserved end residues are part of each CDR3. A D gene is named only where the DNA matches it firmly. Part of the rows lack a size; the others show once, few, many or a class for expanded clones.

v_call	j_call	d_call	clone_size	cdr3_aa	cdr3_nt
TRBV7-9	TRBJ1-3	NA	few	CASSLGNAGNTIYF	TGTGCCAGCAGCTTGGGCAATGCTGGAAACACCATATATTTT
TRBV18	TRBJ1-5	TRBD1	few	CASSPQGTGDQGPQHF	TGTGCCAGCTCACCCCAGGGGACAGGGGACCAAGGGCCCCAGCATTTT
TRBV10-3	TRBJ2-7	NA	many	CAITQGQSYEQYF	TGTGCCATCACTCAAGGACAGAGCTACGAGCAGTACTTC
TRBV7-9	TRBJ2-3	TRBD2	NA	CASSQRLAGAEDTQYF	TGTGCCAGCAGCCAGCGACTAGCGGGAGCGGAAGATACGCAGTATTTT
TRBV30	TRBJ2-5	TRBD2	NA	CARSALAGQETQYF	TGTGCCCGGAGTGCACTAGCGGGCCAAGAGACCCAGTACTTC
TRBV11-3	TRBJ2-5	TRBD2	few	CASSLRLARRETQYF	TGTGCCAGCAGCTTACGACTAGCGCGGAGAGAGACCCAGTACTTC
TRBV25-1	TRBJ1-2	NA	NA	CASSEKIRDSYGYTF	TGTGCCAGCAGTGAAAAAATACGGGATAGCTATGGCTACACCTTC
TRBV4-1	TRBJ1-2	NA	once	CASSQEGRFFYGYTF	TGCGCCAGCAGCCAAGAGGGAAGATTCTTCTATGGCTACACCTTC
TRBV5-1	TRBJ2-2	TRBD1	NA	CASSLGQGNTGELFF	TGCGCCAGCAGCTTGGGACAGGGGAACACCGGGGAGCTGTTTTTT
TRBV4-3	TRBJ1-4	TRBD1	NA	CASSDRGVNEKLFF	TGCGCCAGCAGCGACAGGGGAGTTAATGAAAAACTGTTTTTT
TRBV7-9	TRBJ2-1	TRBD2	few	CASSPRLAGLRHNEQFF	TGTGCCAGCAGCCCACGACTAGCGGGGCTGAGACACAATGAGCAGTTCTTC
TRBV6-1	TRBJ2-1	NA	NA	CASSETRGYEQFF	TGTGCCAGCAGTGAAACTCGGGGGTATGAGCAGTTCTTC
TRBV5-4	TRBJ2-1	NA	NA	CASSTGTSYSYNEQFF	TGTGCCAGCAGCACTGGTACCTCGTACTCCTACAATGAGCAGTTCTTC
TRBV6-5	TRBJ1-2	TRBD1	NA	CASRRGQGGGYTF	TGTGCCAGCAGACGCGGACAGGGCGGCGGCTACACCTTC
TRBV5-4	TRBJ1-1	TRBD1	few	CASSWDRATEAFF	TGTGCCAGCAGCTGGGACAGGGCCACTGAAGCTTTCTTT
TRBV7-9	TRBJ2-5	TRBD2	NA	CASSTRTSGGAQYF	TGTGCCAGCAGCACGAGGACTAGCGGGGGAGCCCAGTACTTC
TRBV4-1	TRBJ2-3	TRBD2	few	CASSPTGLLVRTDTQYF	TGCGCCAGCAGCCCAACGGGACTACTCGTCCGCACAGATACGCAGTATTTT
TRBV9	TRBJ1-2	TRBD1	NA	CASSAMGQGARGYTF	TGTGCCAGCAGCGCAATGGGACAGGGGGCGCGGGGCTACACCTTC
TRBV30	TRBJ2-2	NA	few	CAWSTRRTGELFF	TGTGCCTGGAGTACCCGAAGGACCGGGGAGCTGTTTTTT
TRBV7-6	TRBJ2-3	TRBD2	NA	CASSPRTSNTDTQYF	TGTGCCAGCAGCCCTCGGACTAGCAACACAGATACGCAGTATTTT
TRBV7-9	TRBJ1-2	TRBD1	NA	CASSRDRDFYGYTF	TGTGCCAGCAGCCGGGACAGGGACTTCTATGGCTACACCTTC
TRBV2	TRBJ2-5	NA	few	CASSLGGLQETQYF	TGTGCCAGCAGTCTAGGGGGTTTACAAGAGACCCAGTACTTC
TRBV9	TRBJ1-3	NA	few	CASSVDVPTGNTIYF	TGTGCCAGCAGCGTAGACGTTCCAACTGGAAACACCATATATTTT
TRBV9	TRBJ2-1	NA	few	CASSGGSPYNEQFF	TGTGCCAGCAGCGGCGGGTCCCCCTACAATGAGCAGTTCTTC
TRBV10-1	TRBJ2-7	NA	few	CASSESGGAPREYEQYF	TGCGCCAGCAGTGAGTCGGGTGGGGCCCCTAGGGAGTACGAGCAGTACTTC
TRBV9	TRBJ2-3	TRBD2	NA	CASSVGVSGRTDTQYF	TGTGCCAGCAGCGTAGGGGTTAGCGGGAGGACAGATACGCAGTATTTT
TRBV11-2	TRBJ2-3	NA	NA	CASSLGSNTDTQYF	TGTGCCAGCAGCTTGGGCAGCAACACAGATACGCAGTATTTT
TRBV11-3	TRBJ2-3	NA	NA	CASSPRQILGTDTQYF	TGTGCCAGCAGCCCCCGACAGATACTGGGCACAGATACGCAGTATTTT
TRBV6-5	TRBJ2-2	TRBD1	NA	CASSRTGGVGGELFF	TGTGCCAGCAGCCGGACAGGGGGCGTGGGCGGGGAGCTGTTTTTT
TRBV5-6	TRBJ2-1	NA	few	CASSLSLAREQFF	TGTGCCAGCAGCTTGAGCCTAGCACGTGAGCAGTTCTTC
TRBV9	TRBJ2-5	NA	NA	CASSVGLGSPWEETQYF	TGTGCCAGCAGCGTAGGTTTGGGAAGCCCGTGGGAGGAGACCCAGTACTTC
TRBV7-2	TRBJ1-2	NA	few	CASSFQGTGGYGYTF	TGTGCCAGCAGCTTCCAAGGGACCGGGGGCTATGGCTACACCTTC
TRBV7-2	TRBJ2-2	NA	NA	CASSLDGLNTGELFF	TGTGCCAGCAGCTTAGACGGGCTGAACACCGGGGAGCTGTTTTTT
TRBV5-4	TRBJ2-1	NA	few	CASLKYNEQFF	TGTGCCAGTCTGAAATACAATGAGCAGTTCTTC
TRBV12-5	TRBJ1-1	NA	few	CASGLVLGMNTEAFF	TGTGCTAGTGGTTTGGTCCTGGGCATGAACACTGAAGCTTTCTTT
TRBV6-5	TRBJ2-3	TRBD2	once	CASSYSRRGGHDTQYF	TGTGCCAGCAGTTACTCGAGGCGGGGGGGCCATGATACGCAGTATTTT
TRBV15	TRBJ1-1	NA	NA	CATSREHIGRNTEAFF	TGTGCCACCAGCAGAGAGCACATTGGGCGGAACACTGAAGCTTTCTTT
TRBV5-1	TRBJ2-3	NA	NA	CASSTTGFGTQYF	TGCGCCAGCAGCACCACAGGGTTTGGTACGCAGTATTTT
TRBV20-1	TRBJ2-5	NA	NA	CSGSQETQYF	TGCAGTGGCAGTCAAGAGACCCAGTACTTC
TRBV15	TRBJ2-1	NA	few	CATSRERGILGHEQFF	TGTGCCACCAGCAGAGAAAGGGGGATACTCGGGCATGAGCAGTTCTTC
TRBV7-2	TRBJ2-1	NA	NA	CASSEDSYNEQFF	TGTGCCAGCAGCGAGGACAGTTACAATGAGCAGTTCTTC
TRBV14	TRBJ1-2	NA	NA	CASSHQGKNYGYTF	TGTGCCAGCAGCCATCAGGGGAAAAACTATGGCTACACCTTC
TRBV4-3	TRBJ1-2	NA	NA	CASSQDAAIYGYTF	TGCGCCAGCAGCCAAGATGCGGCAATTTATGGCTACACCTTC
TRBV19	TRBJ2-5	NA	few	CATRGGVQETQYF	TGTGCCACGAGAGGGGGGGTCCAAGAGACCCAGTACTTC
TRBV30	TRBJ1-1	NA	few	CAWSLARGNTEAFF	TGTGCCTGGAGTCTCGCCAGGGGTAACACTGAAGCTTTCTTT
TRBV7-8	TRBJ2-1	TRBD2	NA	CASTSRLAGYNEQFF	TGTGCCAGCACCTCCCGACTAGCGGGTTACAATGAGCAGTTCTTC
TRBV7-2	TRBJ2-1	NA	NA	CASTLSQGSWGNEQFF	TGTGCCAGCACCCTATCACAGGGAAGCTGGGGCAATGAGCAGTTCTTC
TRBV5-1	TRBJ2-1	NA	NA	CASSLMSDPYNEQFF	TGCGCCAGCAGCTTGATGTCGGACCCTTACAATGAGCAGTTCTTC
TRBV6-6	TRBJ2-1	TRBD2	NA	CASSNGGRSEQFF	TGTGCCAGCAGTAATGGCGGGAGGAGTGAGCAGTTCTTC
TRBV11-2	TRBJ2-1	NA	NA	CASRRPGSVRNEQFF	TGTGCCAGCAGGCGCCCGGGGTCTGTAAGGAATGAGCAGTTCTTC
TRBV7-9	TRBJ2-5	NA	NA	CASQLLATQYF	TGTGCCAGCCAACTCCTGGCGACCCAGTACTTC
TRBV7-9	TRBJ1-2	TRBD1	NA	CASSLGQGAVYTF	TGTGCCAGCAGCTTGGGACAGGGGGCAGTCTACACCTTC
TRBV30	TRBJ2-5	NA	NA	CACKDQETQYF	TGTGCCTGCAAGGACCAAGAGACCCAGTACTTC
TRBV29-1	TRBJ1-3	NA	few	CSGTQGSSGNTIYF	TGCAGCGGGACCCAGGGGAGCTCTGGAAACACCATATATTTT
TRBV5-4	TRBJ2-2	NA	few	CASSLDKNTGELFF	TGTGCCAGCAGCTTGGACAAGAACACCGGGGAGCTGTTTTTT